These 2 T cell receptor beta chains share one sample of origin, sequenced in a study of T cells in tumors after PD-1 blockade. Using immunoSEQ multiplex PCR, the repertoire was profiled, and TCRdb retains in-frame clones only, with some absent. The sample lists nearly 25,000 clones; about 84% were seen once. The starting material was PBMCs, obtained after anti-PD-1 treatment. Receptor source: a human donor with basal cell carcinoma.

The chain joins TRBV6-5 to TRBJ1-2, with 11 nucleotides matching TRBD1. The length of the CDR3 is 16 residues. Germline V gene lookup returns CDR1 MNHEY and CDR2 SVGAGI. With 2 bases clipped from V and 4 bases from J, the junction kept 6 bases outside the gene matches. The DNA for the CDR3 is TGTGCCAGCAGTTACGTTAGGACAGGGGGCGGCTATGGCTACACCTTC. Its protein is CASSYVRTGGGYGYTF.

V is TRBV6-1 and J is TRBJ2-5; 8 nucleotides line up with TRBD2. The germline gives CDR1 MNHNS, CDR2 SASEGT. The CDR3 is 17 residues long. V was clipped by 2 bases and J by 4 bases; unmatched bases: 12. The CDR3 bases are TGTGCCAGCAGTGAATATACGGGGGGGGCGGGAGGAGAGACCCAGTACTTC. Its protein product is CASSEYTGGAGGETQYF.